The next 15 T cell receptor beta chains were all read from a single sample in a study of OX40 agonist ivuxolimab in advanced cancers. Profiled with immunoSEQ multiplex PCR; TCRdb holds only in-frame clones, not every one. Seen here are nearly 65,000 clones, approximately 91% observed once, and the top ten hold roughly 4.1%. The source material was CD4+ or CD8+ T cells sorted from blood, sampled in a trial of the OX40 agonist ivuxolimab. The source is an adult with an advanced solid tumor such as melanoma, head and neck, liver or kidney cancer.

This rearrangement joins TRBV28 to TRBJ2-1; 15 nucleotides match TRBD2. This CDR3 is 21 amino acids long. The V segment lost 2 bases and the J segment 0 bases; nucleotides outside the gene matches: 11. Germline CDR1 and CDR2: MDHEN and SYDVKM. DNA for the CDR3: TGTGCCAGCAGTTTAATTAGCGGGACTAGCGGGGGGTATAGCTCCTACAATGAGCAGTTCTTC. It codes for CASSLISGTSGGYSSYNEQFF.

The CDR3 DNA reads as TGTGCCAGCAGCGGGCTGAGAAACGGAAACACCATATATTTT. It translates to CASSGLRNGNTIYF. J is TRBJ1-3 and V is TRBV2; no firm D call. V dropped 6 bases and J dropped 4 bases, with 13 bases sitting between them. Germline V lookup: CDR1 SNHLY, CDR2 FYNNEI. The CDR3 length is 14 residues. The full variable domain, rest sourced from reference TRBV2 and TRBJ1-3, is EPEVTQTPSHQVTQMGQEVILRCVPISNHLYFYWYRQILGQKVEFLVSFYNNEISEKSEIFDDQFSVERPDGSNFTLKIRSTKLEDSAMYFCASSGLRNGNTIYFGEGSWLTVV.

DNA of the CDR3: TGTGCCAGCAGCTTAGCGCCGGGCCTCACAGATACGCAGTATTTT. This translates into CASSLAPGLTDTQYF. The chain uses TRBV7-6 and TRBJ2-3; no clear D. Germline-derived CDR1 and CDR2 are SGHVS and FNYEAQ. V shed 0 bases and J shed 2 bases, with 9 bases lying between them. The CDR3 is 15 amino acids.

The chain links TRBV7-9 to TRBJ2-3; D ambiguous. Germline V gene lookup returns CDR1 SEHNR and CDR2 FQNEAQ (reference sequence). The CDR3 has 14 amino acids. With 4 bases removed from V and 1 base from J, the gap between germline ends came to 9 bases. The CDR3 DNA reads TGTGCCAGCAGCTCCGTGGGTGGCACAGATACGCAGTATTTT. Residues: CASSSVGGTDTQYF.

CDR3 DNA sequence: TGCGCCAGCAGCCAAGATAGGGGCACCGGGGAGCTGTTTTTT. Amino acids: CASSQDRGTGELFF. V and J are TRBV4-1 and TRBJ2-2; TRBD1 might be the D (5 bases). This CDR3 region has 14 residues. Germline values: CDR1 MGHRA, CDR2 YSYEKL. Trimming shortened V by 0 bases and J by 4 bases, and 6 bases separated the two germline ends.

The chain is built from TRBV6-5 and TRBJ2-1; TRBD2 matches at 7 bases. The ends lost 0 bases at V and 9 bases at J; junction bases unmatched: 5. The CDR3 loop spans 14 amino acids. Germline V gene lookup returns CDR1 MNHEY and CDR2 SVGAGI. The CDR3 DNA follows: TGTGCCAGCAGTTACTCAGCGTGGGGGGGTGAGCAGTTCTTC. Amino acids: CASSYSAWGGEQFF.

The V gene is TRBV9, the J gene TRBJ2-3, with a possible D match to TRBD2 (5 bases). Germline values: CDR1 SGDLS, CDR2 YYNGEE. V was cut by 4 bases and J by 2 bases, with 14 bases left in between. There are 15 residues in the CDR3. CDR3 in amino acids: CASSPGGPYTDTQYF. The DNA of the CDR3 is TGTGCCAGCAGCCCAGGAGGACCGTACACAGATACGCAGTATTTT.

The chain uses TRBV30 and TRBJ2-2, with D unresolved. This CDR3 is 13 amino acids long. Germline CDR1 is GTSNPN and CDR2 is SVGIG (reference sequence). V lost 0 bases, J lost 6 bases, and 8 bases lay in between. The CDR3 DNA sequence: TGTGCCTGGAGTGTACCAGGCGCCGGGGAGCTGTTTTTT. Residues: CAWSVPGAGELFF.

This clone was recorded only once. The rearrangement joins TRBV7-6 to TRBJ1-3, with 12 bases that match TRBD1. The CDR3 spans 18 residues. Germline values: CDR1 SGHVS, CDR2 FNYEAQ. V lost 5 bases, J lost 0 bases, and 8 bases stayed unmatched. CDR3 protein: CASSPIGTGGYSGNTIYF. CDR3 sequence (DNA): TGTGCCAGCAGCCCCATCGGGACAGGGGGCTACTCTGGAAACACCATATATTTT.

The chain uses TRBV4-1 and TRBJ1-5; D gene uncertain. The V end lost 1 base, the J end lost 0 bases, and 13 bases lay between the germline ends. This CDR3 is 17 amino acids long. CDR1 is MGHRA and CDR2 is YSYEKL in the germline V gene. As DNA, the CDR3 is TGCGCCAGCAGCCAAGTCGCCGCCAGCAATAGCAATCAGCCCCAGCATTTT. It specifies CASSQVAASNSNQPQHF.

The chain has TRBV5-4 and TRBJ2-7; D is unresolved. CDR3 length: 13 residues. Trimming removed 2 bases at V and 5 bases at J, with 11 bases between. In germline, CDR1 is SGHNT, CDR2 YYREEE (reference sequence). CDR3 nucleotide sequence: TGTGCCAGCAGCTTCGGCAGGACGGACGAGCAGTACTTC. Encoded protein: CASSFGRTDEQYF.

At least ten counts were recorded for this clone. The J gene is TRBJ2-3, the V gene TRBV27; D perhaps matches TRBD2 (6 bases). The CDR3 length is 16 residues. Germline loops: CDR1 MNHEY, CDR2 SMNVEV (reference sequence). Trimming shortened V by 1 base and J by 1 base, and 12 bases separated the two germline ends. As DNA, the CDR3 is TGTGCCAGCAGTTTATGGGCGGGACTGGGCACAGATACGCAGTATTTT. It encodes CASSLWAGLGTDTQYF.

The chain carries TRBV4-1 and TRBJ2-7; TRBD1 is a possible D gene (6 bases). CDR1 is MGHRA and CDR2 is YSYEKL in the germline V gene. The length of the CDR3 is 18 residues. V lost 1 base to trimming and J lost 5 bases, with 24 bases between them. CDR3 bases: TGCGCCAGCAGCCAAGGCCCCGGGGTAGGGGGAGCCGTGAACGAGCAGTACTTC. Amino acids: CASSQGPGVGGAVNEQYF.

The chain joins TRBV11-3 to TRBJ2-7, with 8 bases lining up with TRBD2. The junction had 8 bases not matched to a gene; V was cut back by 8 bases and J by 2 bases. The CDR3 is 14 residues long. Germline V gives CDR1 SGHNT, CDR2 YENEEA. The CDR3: CASRTLGLAYEQYF. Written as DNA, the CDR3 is TGTGCCAGCCGCACTTTGGGACTAGCCTACGAGCAGTACTTC.

The CDR3 protein is CASSGRRGGYEQYV. DNA of the CDR3: TGTGCCAGCAGCGGGCGACGGGGCGGATACGAGCAGTACGTC. The chain uses TRBV9 and TRBJ2-7; D may be TRBD1 or TRBD2 (5 bases each). This CDR3 region has 14 residues. The V and J ends lost 3 bases and 4 bases respectively, with 14 bases between them. Germline V gene lookup returns CDR1 SGDLS and CDR2 YYNGEE.